The present TCR beta chain was sequenced within a study of blood T cells in healthy people across ages. Study-level information: Template switching picked up about one barcoded beta molecule for each two T cells.

A J-beta primer mix and a sample-barcoded 5' primer were used in a second PCR of about 7 to 12 cycles. TCRdb used MiXCR to reprocess the 5' RACE reads, holding one entry per CDR3 protein. This table has over 700,000 distinct CDR3 sequences, about 25% appearing once. Caucasian individuals from Russia who were healthy and aged about 6 to 90 acted as donors. The V gene end was trimmed by 6 bases and the J gene end by 0 bases; junction bases not matched to a gene: 22. The CDR3 is made up of 21 amino acids. Germline V CDR1 and CDR2: SQVTM, ANQGSEA. In this sample, this clonotype turned up a few times. The same sample was also studied in work on T cells of mothers and their children.

This rearrangement joins TRBV29-1 to TRBJ2-1; 11 nucleotides match TRBD2. Source material: blood. This clonotype was obtained from a boy aged 10-17 years in good health. The CDR3 spells CSVALSTGLAGPFHSYNEQFF. The CDR3 nucleotides read TGCAGCGTCGCCCTATCGACAGGACTAGCGGGCCCCTTTCACTCCTACAATGAGCAGTTCTTC.